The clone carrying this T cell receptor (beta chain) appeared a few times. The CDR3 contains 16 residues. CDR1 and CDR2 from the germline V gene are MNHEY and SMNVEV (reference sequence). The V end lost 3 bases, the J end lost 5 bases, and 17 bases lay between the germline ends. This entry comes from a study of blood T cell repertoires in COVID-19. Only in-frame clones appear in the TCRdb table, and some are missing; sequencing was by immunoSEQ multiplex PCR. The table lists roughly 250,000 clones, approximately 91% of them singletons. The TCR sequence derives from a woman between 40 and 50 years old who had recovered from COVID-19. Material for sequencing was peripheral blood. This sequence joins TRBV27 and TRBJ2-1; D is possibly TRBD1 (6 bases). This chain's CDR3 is CASSFGGSGAHNEQFF. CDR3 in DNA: TGTGCCAGCAGTTTTGGGGGCAGTGGGGCTCACAATGAGCAGTTCTTC.